This T cell receptor (beta chain) was identified in a study of blood T cells in healthy people across ages. Between the trimmed V and J ends, which lost 8 bases and 4 bases, there was a span of 8 bases. This CDR3 is built from 11 residues. It was with a sample-barcoded 5' primer and a J-beta primer mix that a second PCR of roughly 7 to 12 cycles was run. TCRdb recomputed calls from the 5' RACE reads with MiXCR, one row per CDR3 protein. Of some 690,000 distinct CDR3 sequences listed, roughly 20% are singletons. This receptor was identified in a man between 70 and 80 years old in good health. This chain joins TRBV12-3 or TRBV12-4 and TRBJ1-1, with a possible D match to TRBD1 (5 bases). Sequences were obtained from blood. The CDR3 protein is CASVGGTEAFF. The CDR3 DNA follows: TGTGCCAGCGTCGGGGGCACTGAAGCTTTCTTT.